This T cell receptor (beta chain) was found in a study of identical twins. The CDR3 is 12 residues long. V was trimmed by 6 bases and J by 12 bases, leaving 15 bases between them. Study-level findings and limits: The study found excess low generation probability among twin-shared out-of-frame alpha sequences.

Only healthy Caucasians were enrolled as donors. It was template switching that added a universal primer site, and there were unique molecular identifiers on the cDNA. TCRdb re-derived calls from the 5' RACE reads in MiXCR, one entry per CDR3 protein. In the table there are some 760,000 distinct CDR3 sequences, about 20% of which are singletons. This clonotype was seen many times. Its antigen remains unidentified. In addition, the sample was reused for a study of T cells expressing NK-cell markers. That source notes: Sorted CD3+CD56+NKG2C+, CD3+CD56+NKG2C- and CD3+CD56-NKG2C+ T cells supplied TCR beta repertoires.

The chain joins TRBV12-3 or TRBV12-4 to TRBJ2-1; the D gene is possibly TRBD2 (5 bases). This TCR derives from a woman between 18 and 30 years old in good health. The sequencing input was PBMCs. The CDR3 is CASRQRSSGQFF. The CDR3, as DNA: TGTGCCAGCAGGCAACGTAGCAGCGGGCAGTTCTTC.